This T cell receptor (beta chain) was documented in a study of blood T cells in healthy people across ages (dated by TCRdb to between 2015 and 2017). Context from the whole study: In model experiments, roughly one uniquely barcoded TCR beta cDNA molecule per two T cells was captured by template switching. The donors were split into four age groups: young (average 16 years), middle-aged (roughly 39), aged (about 62) and long-lived (approximately 89). Two additional independent replicas of 1 million unique cDNA reads from the same blood draw were analyzed for two donors (one aged 18 to 30 and one aged 80 or older). To track age-related changes in TCR beta repertoire diversity, the study relied on deep sequencing normalized with unique cDNA molecular identifiers. General findings and caveats noted by the study authors: As age increased, observed TCR beta diversity per million T cells dropped in a roughly linear way, and a significant reduction was already evident by age 40. Estimates of total diversity based on one million sequenced T cells were considered lower bounds and underestimates. Since profiling was done on bulk unsorted PBMCs, naive and antigen-experienced compartments could not be conclusively compared. The CMV infection status of donors was not known, potentially confounding age-related changes in expanded clonotypes. Compared with the aged group, the long-lived group had more naive CD4+ T cells, fewer expanded clones and increased TCR diversity, suggesting age selection. The percentage of naive T cells measured by flow cytometry correlated strongly with observed TCR beta diversity.

Libraries were prepared through 5' RACE. These reads were obtained on an Illumina HiSeq 2500. A second PCR of 7 to 11 cycles was run with a J-beta primer mix and a sample-barcoded 5' primer. Each TCR beta cDNA molecule received a unique molecular identifier from a template-switch 5' adaptor carrying 12 random nucleotides. Each sample yielded at least 2.5 million CDR3-containing paired-end reads. First-strand cDNA was synthesized from all RNA with the Mint cDNA synthesis kit, primed by a TRBC-specific oligonucleotide. After uracil-DNA glycosylase treatment, a first 18-cycle PCR used universal primers M1SS and BC2_uni_R on all cDNA. The paper's data handling went like this. For normalization, 1 million high-quality reads were randomly selected from each sample, with every read carrying a distinct molecular identifier. Reads with shared molecular identifiers were discarded instead of being binned into consensus sequences. CDR3 identification, clonotype clustering and error correction used MiTCR with a Q25 quality threshold and the strictest error-elimination algorithm. A nonparametric unseen species model with Euler transformation was used to estimate lower-bound total TCR beta diversity. Using fastp trimming at Q25 and MiXCR clonotype assembly, TCRdb reanalyzed the public sequencing data and kept in-frame beta chains. When rows share a CDR3 protein, they turn into one entry using the most common DNA and genes. These V and J calls rely on TCRdb rather than the paper's analysis. The sample contains 700,000 to 900,000 distinct CDR3 sequences, about 26% of them found a single time. 2.5% to 3.5% of the sample is taken by the ten largest.

Turning to this clonotype: Its antigen remains unidentified. No base qualities exist here, and no much larger clone lies one base off it.

Donors were 39 systemically healthy Caucasian individuals from Russia aged roughly 6 to 95 years. Ten milliliters of peripheral blood were collected from each donor into EDTA-treated Vacutainer tubes. PBMCs were isolated by Ficoll-Paque density-gradient centrifugation, with at least 6 million obtained per sample. Total RNA, at least 6 micrograms per sample, was extracted from PBMCs with Trizol reagent. The percentages of naive CD45RAhigh/CD27high T cells were determined by flow cytometry on a PBMC aliquot from every donor. These data were also filed under a second study, of T cells of mothers and their children. Per that second paper: Nine systemically healthy Caucasian individuals, comprising three mothers and their six children, were included as donors. cDNA synthesis consumed the entire amount of extracted RNA, loaded at around 1.5 ug RNA in each 15 ul reaction. In the second PCR, the M1S primer added sample barcodes and 2-4 random nucleotides. Each mother yielded over 8.5 million TCR beta CDR3 reads and each child about 3 million reads. TCR recombination output is similarly shaped by thymic selection in related and unrelated pairs, with a minor effect exerted by inherited differences. Related mother-child pairs always showed normalized repertoire overlap that was slightly higher than in unrelated mother-child pairs, though the difference was never significant. No persistent microchimeric T cell clones were detected, at a sensitivity of around 97 clones per million clonotypes. To look for features that set related mother-child pairs apart from unrelated individuals, the researchers ran deep NGS to compare the TCR beta repertoires of mothers and children. On average, the children were approximately 11 +/- 4 years old, while the mothers were approximately 40 +/- 4 years old. After adapter ligation with NEBNext reagents, the libraries were sequenced on Illumina HiSeq 2000 with 100+100 nt paired-end reads. To prevent cross-contamination, the mother and child libraries were prepared a month apart and were sequenced in separate runs. Between 500,000 and 2,000,000 distinct TCR beta clonotypes were identified per donor. Naive TCR beta clonotypes were estimated from low-frequency clonotypes matched to each donor's FACS-determined naive share, without sorting.

Sequenced sample: blood. The receptor comes from a boy younger than 18 in good health.

The bases read TGTGCCAGCAGCCGACTCACGGGGTCCGGAAACACCATATATTTT. Its translation reads: CASSRLTGSGNTIYF. The rearranged chain carries TRBV3-1 and TRBJ1-3, with the D gene uncertain. Its CDR3 holds 15 amino acids, cysteine through phenylalanine. Of all the DNA, just the CDR3 is kept, 45 bases in frame from base 1. Relative to germline, V is 4 bases shorter and J is 4 bases shorter, with 14 bases between their ends. The germline V gene (reference sequence) provides CDR1 LGHDT and CDR2 YNNKEL.